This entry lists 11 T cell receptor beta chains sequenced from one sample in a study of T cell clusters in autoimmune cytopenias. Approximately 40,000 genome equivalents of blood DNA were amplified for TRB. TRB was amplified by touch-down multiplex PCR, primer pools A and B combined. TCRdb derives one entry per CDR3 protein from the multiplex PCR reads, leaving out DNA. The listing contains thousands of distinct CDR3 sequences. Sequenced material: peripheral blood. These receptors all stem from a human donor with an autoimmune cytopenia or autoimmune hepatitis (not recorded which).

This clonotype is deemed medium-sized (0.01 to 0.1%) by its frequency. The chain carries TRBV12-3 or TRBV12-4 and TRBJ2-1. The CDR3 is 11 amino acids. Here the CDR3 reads CASRSGWEQFF.

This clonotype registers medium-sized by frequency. CDR3: CSARPSGNTEAFF. The chain links TRBV20-1 to TRBJ1-1. Germline CDR1 and CDR2: DFQATT and SNEGSKA (reference sequence). The CDR3 is 13 residues long.

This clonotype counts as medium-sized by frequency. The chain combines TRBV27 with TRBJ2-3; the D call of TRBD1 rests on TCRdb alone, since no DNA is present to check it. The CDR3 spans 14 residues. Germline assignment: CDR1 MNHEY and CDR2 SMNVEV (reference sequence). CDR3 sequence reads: CASSSNGARDTQYF.

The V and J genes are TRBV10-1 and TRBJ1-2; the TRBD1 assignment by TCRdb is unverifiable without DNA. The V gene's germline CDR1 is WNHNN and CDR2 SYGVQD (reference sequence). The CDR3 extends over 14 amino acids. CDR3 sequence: CASSEEDMVYGYTF.

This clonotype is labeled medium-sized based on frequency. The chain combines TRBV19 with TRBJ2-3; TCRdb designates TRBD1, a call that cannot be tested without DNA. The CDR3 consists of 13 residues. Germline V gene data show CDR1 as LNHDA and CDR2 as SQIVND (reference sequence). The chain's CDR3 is CASRGQGTDTQYF.

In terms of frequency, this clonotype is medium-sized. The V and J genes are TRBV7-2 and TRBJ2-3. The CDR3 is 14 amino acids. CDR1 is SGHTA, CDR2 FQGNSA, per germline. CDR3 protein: CASSLRLASDTQYF.

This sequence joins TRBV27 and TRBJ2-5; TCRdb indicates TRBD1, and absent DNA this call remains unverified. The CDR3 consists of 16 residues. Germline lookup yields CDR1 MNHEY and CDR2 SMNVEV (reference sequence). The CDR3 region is CASVPTPGTGFSEQYF.

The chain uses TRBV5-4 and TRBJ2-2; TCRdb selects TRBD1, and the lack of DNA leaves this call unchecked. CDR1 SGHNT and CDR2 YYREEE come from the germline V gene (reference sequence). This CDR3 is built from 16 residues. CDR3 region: CASSLAPGAGSGELFF.

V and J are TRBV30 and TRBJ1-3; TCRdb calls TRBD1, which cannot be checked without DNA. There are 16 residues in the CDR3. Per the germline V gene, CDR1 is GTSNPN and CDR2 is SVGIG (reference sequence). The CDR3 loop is CAWNWGQVISGNTIYF.

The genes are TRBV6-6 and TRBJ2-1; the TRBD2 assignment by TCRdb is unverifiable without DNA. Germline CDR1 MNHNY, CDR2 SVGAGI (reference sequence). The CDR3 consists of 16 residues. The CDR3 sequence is CASSRILAGGQNEQFF.

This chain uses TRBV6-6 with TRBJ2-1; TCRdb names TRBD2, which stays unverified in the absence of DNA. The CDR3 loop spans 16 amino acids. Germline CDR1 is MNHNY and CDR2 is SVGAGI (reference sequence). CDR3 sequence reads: CASSYGSGGAYNEQFF.